This T cell receptor beta chain stems from a study of response to subunit inactivated influenza vaccine. The study's findings and limits: Authors suggested seasonal influenza vaccinations each recruit few new T cells.

Germline CDR1 and CDR2: ENHRY and SYGVKD. This CDR3 is 16 amino acids long. The V end lost 6 bases, the J end lost 8 bases, and 20 bases lay between the germline ends. TCRdb processed the RT-PCR reads anew with MiXCR; each CDR3 protein has one entry. Seen here are approximately 300,000 distinct CDR3 sequences, approximately 20% observed once, and the top ten hold 10%. This clonotype turned up a few times. Its antigen is undetermined. This rearrangement joins TRBV10-3 to TRBJ1-6; a possible D gene is TRBD1 (5 bases). The sample in question was PBMCs from blood, obtained about 19 months after vaccination. The clonotype comes from a man aged 50 to 69 who received an inactivated influenza vaccine. CDR3 loop: CAIRSGGGRFDSPLHF. The DNA for the CDR3 is TGTGCCATCAGGAGCGGCGGGGGACGTTTTGATTCACCCCTCCACTTT.